The 4 T cell receptor beta chains below all came from one sample that was sequenced in a study of early T cells in non-severe SARS-CoV-2 infection. TCRdb re-analysed the 5' RACE reads in MiXCR, keeping a single row per CDR3 protein. This table has about 77,000 distinct CDR3 sequences, around 9.9% appearing once. The sequencing input was whole blood. Receptors originate from an adult who was a healthcare worker with PCR-confirmed SARS-CoV-2 infection or an uninfected control (not recorded which).

The chain links TRBV5-1 to TRBJ2-1; D possibly corresponds to TRBD2 (6 bases). Deletions cut 0 bases from V and 2 bases from J, with 9 bases between. CDR1 is SGHRS, CDR2 YFSETQ, per germline. CDR3 length equals 15 residues. CDR3 coding DNA: TGCGCCAGCAGCTTGGCGTGGGGGGCCTACAATGAGCAGTTCTTC. Translated, it gives CASSLAWGAYNEQFF.

This clonotype has at least ten counts. The chain combines TRBV5-4 with TRBJ2-7; D is unresolved. V was clipped by 0 bases and J by 2 bases, with 9 bases between them. The length of the CDR3 is 14 residues. Germline CDR1 is SGHNT and CDR2 is YYREEE (reference sequence). The CDR3 DNA reads as TGTGCCAGCAGCTTGGGGGGTTTTACCTACGAGCAGTACTTC. Encoded protein: CASSLGGFTYEQYF.

This clonotype was picked up a small number of times. This sequence joins TRBV5-5 and TRBJ1-1; maybe TRBD1 (5 bases). The CDR3 runs to 12 residues. CDR1 is SGHKS, CDR2 YYEKEE, per germline (reference sequence). The V end lost 4 bases, the J end lost 8 bases, and 12 bases lay between the germline ends. In DNA form, the CDR3 reads TGTGCCAGCAGCGTAACGTGGGGGGAAGCTTTCTTT. Translated: CASSVTWGEAFF.

The chain links TRBV6-4 to TRBJ2-1; TRBD2 aligns across 8 bases. The CDR3 contains 16 residues. After removal of 3 bases from V and 2 bases from J, the junction contained 6 bases not matched to a gene. The V gene's germline CDR1 is MRHNA and CDR2 SNTAGT. The CDR3 sequence is CASSDHSGTTYNEQFF. The CDR3 coding sequence is TGTGCCAGCAGTGATCATAGCGGGACCACCTACAATGAGCAGTTCTTC.